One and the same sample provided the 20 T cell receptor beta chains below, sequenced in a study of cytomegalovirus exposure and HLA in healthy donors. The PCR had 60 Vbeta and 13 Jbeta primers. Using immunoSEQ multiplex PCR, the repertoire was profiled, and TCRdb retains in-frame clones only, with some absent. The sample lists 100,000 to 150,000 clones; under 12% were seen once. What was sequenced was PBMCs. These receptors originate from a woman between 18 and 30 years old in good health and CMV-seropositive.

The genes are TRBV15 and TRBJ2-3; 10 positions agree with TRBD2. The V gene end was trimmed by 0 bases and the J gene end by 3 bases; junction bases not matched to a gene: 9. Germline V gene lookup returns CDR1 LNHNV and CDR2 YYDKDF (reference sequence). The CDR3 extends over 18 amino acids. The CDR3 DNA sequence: TGTGCCACCAGCAGAGATGCACAGCGGGAGGGCCTGACAGATACGCAGTATTTT. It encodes CATSRDAQREGLTDTQYF. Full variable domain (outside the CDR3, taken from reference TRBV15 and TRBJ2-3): DAMVIQNPRYQVTQFGKPVTLSCSQTLNHNVMYWYQQKSSQAPKLLFHYYDKDFNNEADTPDNFQSRRPNTSFCFLDIRSPGLGDTAMYLCATSRDAQREGLTDTQYFGPGTRLTVL.

CDR3: CASSPSTAYYEQYF. Here the CDR3 DNA reads TGCGCCAGCAGCCCATCGACAGCCTACTACGAGCAGTACTTC. The chain couples TRBV5-1 to TRBJ2-7, with TRBD1 as a possible D gene (5 bases). From germline, CDR1 is SGHRS and CDR2 YFSETQ. The V and J ends lost 4 bases and 3 bases respectively, with 14 bases between them. The CDR3 is 14 residues long.

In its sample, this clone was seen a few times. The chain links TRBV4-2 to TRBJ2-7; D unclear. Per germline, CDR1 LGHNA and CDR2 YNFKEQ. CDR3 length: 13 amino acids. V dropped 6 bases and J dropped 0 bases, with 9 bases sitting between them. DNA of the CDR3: TGTGCCAGCAGTCCAGGCCTCTCCTACGAGCAGTACTTC. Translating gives CASSPGLSYEQYF.

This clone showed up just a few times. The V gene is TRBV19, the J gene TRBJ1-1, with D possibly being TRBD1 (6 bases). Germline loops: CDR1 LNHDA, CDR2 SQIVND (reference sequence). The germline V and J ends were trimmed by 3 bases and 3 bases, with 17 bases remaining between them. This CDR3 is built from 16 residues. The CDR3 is CASSIIGDTIYTEAFF. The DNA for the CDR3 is TGTGCCAGTAGTATTATTGGGGACACAATTTACACTGAAGCTTTCTTT. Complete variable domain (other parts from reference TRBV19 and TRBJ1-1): DGGITQSPKYLFRKEGQNVTLSCEQNLNHDAMYWYRQDPGQGLRLIYYSQIVNDFQKGDIAEGYSVSREKKESFPLTVTSAQKNPTAFYLCASSIIGDTIYTEAFFGQGTRLTVV.

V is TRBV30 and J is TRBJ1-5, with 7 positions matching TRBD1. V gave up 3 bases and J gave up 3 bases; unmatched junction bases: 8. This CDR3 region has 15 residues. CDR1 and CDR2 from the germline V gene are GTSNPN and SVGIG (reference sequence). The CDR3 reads CAWRPGDRDNQPQHF. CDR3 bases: TGTGCCTGGAGGCCGGGGGACAGAGACAATCAGCCCCAGCATTTT.

CDR3 sequence: CASSGTGRTEAFF. The CDR3 bases are TGTGCCAGCAGTGGGACAGGGCGCACTGAAGCTTTCTTT. The V and J genes are TRBV6-6 and TRBJ1-1; 9 positions agree with TRBD1. The CDR3 runs to 13 residues. Germline-derived CDR1 and CDR2 are MNHNY and SVGAGI (reference sequence). V lost 5 bases and J lost 4; bases outside the gene matches: 2.

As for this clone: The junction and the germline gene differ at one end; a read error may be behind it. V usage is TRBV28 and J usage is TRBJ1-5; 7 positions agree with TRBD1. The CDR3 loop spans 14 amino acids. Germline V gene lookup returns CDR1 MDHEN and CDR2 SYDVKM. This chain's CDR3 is CASRNRDSKSGGIF. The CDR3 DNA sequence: TGTGCCAGCAGAAACCGGGACAGTAAATCAGGGGGGATTTTT.

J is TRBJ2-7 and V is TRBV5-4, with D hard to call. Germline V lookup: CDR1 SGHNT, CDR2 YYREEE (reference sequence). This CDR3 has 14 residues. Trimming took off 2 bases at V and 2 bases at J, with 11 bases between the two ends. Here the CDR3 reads CASSFTTSPYEQYF. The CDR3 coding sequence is TGTGCCAGCAGCTTCACGACTTCACCCTACGAGCAGTACTTC.

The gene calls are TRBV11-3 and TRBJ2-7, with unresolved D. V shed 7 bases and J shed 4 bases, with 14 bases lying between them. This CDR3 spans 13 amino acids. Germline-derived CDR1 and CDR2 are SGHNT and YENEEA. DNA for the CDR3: TGTGCCAGCACCCCTGTGACACTTTACGAGCAGTACTTC. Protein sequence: CASTPVTLYEQYF.

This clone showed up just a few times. This CDR3 reads CASSHLGGNEQFF. In nucleotides, the CDR3 is TGTGCCAGCAGTCACTTGGGGGGAAATGAGCAGTTCTTC. This chain joins TRBV28 and TRBJ2-1; possibly TRBD2 for D (6 bases). Trimming stripped 5 bases from V and 7 bases from J, with 12 bases between. This CDR3 region has 13 residues. Germline CDR1 MDHEN, CDR2 SYDVKM. Combining the CDR3 with reference TRBV28 and TRBJ2-1 gives the whole variable domain DVKVTQSSRYLVKRTGEKVFLECVQDMDHENMFWYRQDPGLGLRLIYFSYDVKMKEKGDIPEGYSVSREKKERFSLILESASTNQTSMYLCASSHLGGNEQFFGPGTRLTVL.

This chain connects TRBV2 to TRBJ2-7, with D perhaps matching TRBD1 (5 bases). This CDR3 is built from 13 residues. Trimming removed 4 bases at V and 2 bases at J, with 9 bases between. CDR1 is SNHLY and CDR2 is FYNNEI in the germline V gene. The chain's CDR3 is CASSAGHPYEQYF. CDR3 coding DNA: TGTGCCAGCAGTGCCGGACACCCCTACGAGCAGTACTTC.

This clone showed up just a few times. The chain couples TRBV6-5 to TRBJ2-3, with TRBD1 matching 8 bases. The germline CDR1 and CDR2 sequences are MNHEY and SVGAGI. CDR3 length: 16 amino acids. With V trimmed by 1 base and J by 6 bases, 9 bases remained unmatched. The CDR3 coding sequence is TGTGCCAGCAGTTACTTACCCGGACAGGGCGTCGATACGCAGTATTTT. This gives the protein CASSYLPGQGVDTQYF.

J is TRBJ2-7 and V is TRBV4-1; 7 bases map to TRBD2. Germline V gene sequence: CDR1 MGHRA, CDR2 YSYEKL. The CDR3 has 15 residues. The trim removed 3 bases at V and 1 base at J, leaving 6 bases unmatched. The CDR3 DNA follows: TGCGCCAGCAGCCACGCCCCTAGCGGTTCCTACGAGCAGTACTTC. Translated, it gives CASSHAPSGSYEQYF.

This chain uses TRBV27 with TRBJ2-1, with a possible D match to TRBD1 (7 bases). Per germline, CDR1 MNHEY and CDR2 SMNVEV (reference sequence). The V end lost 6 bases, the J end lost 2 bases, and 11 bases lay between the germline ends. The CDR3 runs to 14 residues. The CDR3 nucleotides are TGTGCCAGCAGACCAGGGGGGCCCTACAATGAGCAGTTCTTC. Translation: CASRPGGPYNEQFF.

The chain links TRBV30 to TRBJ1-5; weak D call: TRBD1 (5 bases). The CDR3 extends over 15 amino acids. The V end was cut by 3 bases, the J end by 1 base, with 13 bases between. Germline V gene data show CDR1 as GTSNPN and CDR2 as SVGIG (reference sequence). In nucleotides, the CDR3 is TGTGCCTGGAGCCCCGGGGAGGGGAGCAATCAGCCCCAGCATTTT. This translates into CAWSPGEGSNQPQHF.

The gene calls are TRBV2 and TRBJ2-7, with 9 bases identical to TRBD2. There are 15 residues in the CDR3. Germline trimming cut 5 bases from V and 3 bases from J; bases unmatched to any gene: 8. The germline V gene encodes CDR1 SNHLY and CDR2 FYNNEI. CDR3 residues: CASSLEAGGLYEQYF. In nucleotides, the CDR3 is TGTGCCAGCAGTCTCGAGGCGGGAGGGCTCTACGAGCAGTACTTC.

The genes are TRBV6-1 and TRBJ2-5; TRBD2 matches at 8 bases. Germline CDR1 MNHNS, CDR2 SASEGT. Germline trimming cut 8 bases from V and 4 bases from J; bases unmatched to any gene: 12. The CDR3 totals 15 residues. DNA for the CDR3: TGTGCCAGCCCGCAGGACGGGGGGGGGCCAGAGACCCAGTACTTC. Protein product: CASPQDGGGPETQYF.

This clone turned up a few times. The CDR3 sequence: CASSLVRGVQMNTEAFF. In DNA form, the CDR3 reads TGTGCCAGCAGCTTGGTTCGGGGGGTACAAATGAACACTGAAGCTTTCTTT. The chain combines TRBV5-8 with TRBJ1-1, with D possibly being TRBD1 (5 bases). The CDR3 consists of 17 residues. The V end was cut by 0 bases, the J end by 0 bases, with 15 bases between. Per the germline V gene, CDR1 is SGHTS and CDR2 is YDEGEE.

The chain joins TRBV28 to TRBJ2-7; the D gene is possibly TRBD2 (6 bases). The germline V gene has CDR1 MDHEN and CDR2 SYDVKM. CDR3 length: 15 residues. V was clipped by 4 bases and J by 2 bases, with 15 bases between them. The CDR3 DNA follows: TGTGCCAGCAGTTCCCGCGGGACGGGAACCTACGAGCAGTACTTC. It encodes CASSSRGTGTYEQYF.

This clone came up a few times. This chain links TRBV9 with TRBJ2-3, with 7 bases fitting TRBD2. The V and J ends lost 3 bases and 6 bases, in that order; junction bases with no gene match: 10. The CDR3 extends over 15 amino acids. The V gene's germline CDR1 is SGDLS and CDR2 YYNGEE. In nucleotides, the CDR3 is TGTGCCAGCAGCGGGATAACACTAGCGTCGGATACGCAGTATTTT. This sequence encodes CASSGITLASDTQYF.